The clone carrying this T cell receptor (beta chain) was recorded a few times. The antigen is undetermined. V gave up 3 bases and J gave up 3 bases; unmatched junction bases: 10. CDR1 and CDR2 (germline): LNHNV, YYDKDF (reference sequence). There are 17 residues in the CDR3. The data derive from a study of T cells in Graves' hyperthyroidism and ophthalmopathy. Findings of the study overall: Most clonotypes that expanded in the thyroid above 0.001 also showed up in blood. Separation of ophthalmopathy from stable hyperthyroidism was achieved by a 13 V-J model.

Over 18 months, lack of ophthalmopathy progression marked Graves' hyperthyroidism as stable. On the basis of clinical symptoms, serum thyroxine and TRAb, thyroid ultrasound and orbital computed tomography, diagnoses were made. Amplification of TCR beta CDR3 regions was performed using RNA transcripts as template. RT-PCR in the first round (using the HTBI primer set) targeted the TCR CDR3. TCRdb re-called the multiplex PCR reads with MiXCR, one entry per CDR3 protein. The sample shows a few hundred thousand distinct CDR3 sequences, under 60% of them seen only once. Sequenced material: peripheral blood or thyroid tissue (not recorded which). J is TRBJ2-5 and V is TRBV15, with TRBD1 matching over 10 bases. The TCR sequence derives from a woman aged 18-29 years with Graves' hyperthyroidism. The CDR3 coding sequence is TGTGCCACCAGCAGTGATCGGGCCGGGACAGGGGAAGAGACCCAGTACTTC. Protein sequence: CATSSDRAGTGEETQYF.